Below, 26 T cell receptor beta chains from the same sample are listed, as sequenced in a study of blood T cell repertoires in COVID-19. Sequencing was performed with immunoSEQ multiplex PCR; in TCRdb, only in-frame clones are kept and a portion is missing. The sample shows around 150,000 clones, 65% to 85% of them seen only once. Material for sequencing was peripheral blood. All receptors come from a woman aged 45-60 years with acute or convalescent COVID-19.

This sequence joins TRBV5-1 and TRBJ1-5; D ambiguous. The length of the CDR3 is 14 residues. CDR1 and CDR2 (germline): SGHRS, YFSETQ. Trimming left V 0 bases short and J 5 bases short, with 9 bases between. The CDR3 bases are TGCGCCAGCAGCTTGGTGGGAGACGATCAGCCCCAGCATTTT. Protein product: CASSLVGDDQPQHF.

V gene TRBV7-9 combines with J gene TRBJ1-5; D remains unclear. The CDR3 contains 13 residues. Germline CDR1 is SEHNR and CDR2 is FQNEAQ (reference sequence). Trimming removed 6 bases at V and 0 bases at J, with 6 bases between. The DNA for the CDR3 is TGTGCCAGCAGTCCAGATAGCAATCAGCCCCAGCATTTT. Translating gives CASSPDSNQPQHF.

This rearrangement joins TRBV3-1 (or the pseudogene TRBV3-2) to TRBJ1-1, with TRBD1 matching 8 bases. V was pared by 5 bases and J by 4 bases, with 15 bases of the junction left unmatched. Germline V CDR1 and CDR2: LGHDT, YNNKEL (reference sequence). This CDR3 region has 17 residues. CDR3 DNA sequence: TGTGCCAGCAGCTCCCCTCGCCGACAGGGGCTGGGCACTGAAGCTTTCTTT. Its translation: CASSSPRRQGLGTEAFF.

The chain carries TRBV12-1 and TRBJ1-5; the table gives TRBD1 as D, unverified against the DNA. TRBV12-1 counts as a pseudogene. This CDR3 is built from 15 residues. CDR3 sequence (DNA): TGTGCCAGCAGCTTTGCGGGTGCAGGGGATCAGCCCCAGCATTTT. It yields the protein CASSFAGAGDQPQHF.

The V call is TRBV11-2, the J call TRBJ2-2, with a weak D call TRBD1 (6 bases). The V gene's germline CDR1 is SGHAT and CDR2 FQNNGV. The CDR3 has 14 residues. The V gene lost 0 bases and the J gene lost 7 bases, with 9 bases spanning the gap. The CDR3 region has the DNA TGTGCCAGCAGCTTAGACAGGGGAGTCGGGGAGCTGTTTTTT. This translates into CASSLDRGVGELFF.

V is TRBV6-5 and J is TRBJ1-4, with TRBD1 matching 9 bases. CDR1 is MNHEY and CDR2 is SVGAGI in the germline V gene. V trimming: 6 bases; J trimming: 7 bases; junction bases outside the gene matches: 6. The CDR3 has 14 amino acids. The DNA of the CDR3 is TGTGCCAGCAGAAAACAGGGGGCTATTGAAAAACTGTTTTTT. As protein: CASRKQGAIEKLFF.

V usage is TRBV7-3 and J usage is TRBJ2-2, with D possibly TRBD1 on 5 matching bases. Germline V gives CDR1 SGHTA, CDR2 FQGTGA. The germline V and J ends were trimmed by 5 bases and 1 base, with 14 bases remaining between them. The CDR3 spans 16 residues. Here the CDR3 reads CASSPRGQQNTGELFF. The CDR3 DNA follows: TGTGCCAGCAGCCCTAGGGGCCAGCAGAACACCGGGGAGCTGTTTTTT.

The chain employs TRBV11-3 and TRBJ2-1; maybe TRBD2 (5 bases). V lost 5 bases and J lost 2, with 13 bases in between. The CDR3 runs 15 residues. Germline-derived CDR1 and CDR2 are SGHNT and YENEEA. CDR3 nucleotides: TGTGCCAGCAGCATCAGGACGGGGACCTACAATGAGCAGTTCTTC. It codes for CASSIRTGTYNEQFF.

This clone came up a few times. The chain has TRBV5-4 and TRBJ1-2; D not resolved. This CDR3 comprises 13 residues. Germline V gives CDR1 SGHNT, CDR2 YYREEE (reference sequence). V lost 1 base and J lost 8, with 12 bases in between. CDR3 region: CASSLMAGEGYTF. CDR3 DNA: TGTGCCAGCAGCTTGATGGCCGGGGAAGGCTACACCTTC.

This chain links TRBV3-1 (or the pseudogene TRBV3-2) with TRBJ1-5; D is uncertain. Germline loops: CDR1 LGHDT, CDR2 YNNKEL (reference sequence). The germline V and J ends were trimmed by 1 base and 6 bases, with 10 bases remaining between them. This CDR3 comprises 14 residues. Written as DNA, the CDR3 is TGTGCCAGCAGCCAAGGCGGGTATCGTCAGCCCCAGCATTTT. This encodes CASSQGGYRQPQHF.

This chain uses TRBV13 with TRBJ2-1; 7 nucleotides align to TRBD2. V shed 3 bases and J 10 bases; nucleotides not matched to a gene: 6. The CDR3 has 13 residues. Per the germline V gene, CDR1 is PRHDT and CDR2 is FYEKMQ (reference sequence). This CDR3 is CASSFPGLHEQFF. The CDR3 nucleotides read TGTGCCAGCAGCTTCCCGGGACTACACGAGCAGTTCTTC.

This chain uses TRBV6-5 with TRBJ1-2; D unclear. Germline V gene sequence: CDR1 MNHEY, CDR2 SVGAGI. V was shortened by 0 bases and J by 4 bases, with 15 bases between the two germline ends. The CDR3 runs 16 residues. DNA of the CDR3: TGTGCCAGCAGTTACTCGGATCGGGGTGGGGTCTATGGCTACACCTTC. Residues: CASSYSDRGGVYGYTF.

This chain's CDR3 is CSASIRGGRETQYF. DNA of the CDR3: TGCAGTGCTAGTATTAGGGGGGGTCGGGAGACCCAGTACTTC. The rearrangement links TRBV20-1 to TRBJ2-5, with D possibly TRBD2 on 7 matching bases. The CDR3 sequence is 14 residues long. Germline CDR1 reads DFQATT; CDR2 reads SNEGSKA (reference sequence). The V gene lost 3 bases and the J gene lost 5 bases, with 16 bases spanning the gap.

CDR3 DNA sequence: TGTGCCAGCAGCCCCCGGCTGTTAGCGGGGGGAACCGGGGAGCTGTTTTTT. Residues: CASSPRLLAGGTGELFF. The gene calls are TRBV9 and TRBJ2-2; 10 bases match TRBD2. J gave up 5 bases and V 4 bases, and 11 bases lay outside the gene matches. Germline values: CDR1 SGDLS, CDR2 YYNGEE. The CDR3 is 17 residues long. Using reference TRBV9 and TRBJ2-2 for the parts outside the CDR3, the full variable domain is DSGVTQTPKHLITATGQRVTLRCSPRSGDLSVYWYQQSLDQGLQFLIQYYNGEERAKGNILERFSAQQFPDLHSELNLSSLELGDSALYFCASSPRLLAGGTGELFFGEGSRLTVL.

V and J are TRBV7-7 and TRBJ2-5; 7 bases line up with TRBD1. Germline values: CDR1 SSHAT, CDR2 FNYEAQ (reference sequence). After removal of 5 bases from V and 4 bases from J, the junction contained 10 bases not matched to a gene. The CDR3 has 15 residues. CDR3 nucleotide sequence: TGTGCCAGCAGCCACAACACAGGGGTGGGAGAGACCCAGTACTTC. This sequence encodes CASSHNTGVGETQYF.

This clone was seen once. Here the CDR3 DNA reads TGTGCCAGCACGGGACAGAGATACAATGAGCAGTTCTTC. This codes for CASTGQRYNEQFF. The chain is built from TRBV27 and TRBJ2-1, with 7 bases lining up with TRBD1. The trim removed 7 bases at V and 4 bases at J, leaving 4 bases unmatched. The CDR3 runs 13 residues. Per germline, CDR1 MNHEY and CDR2 SMNVEV (reference sequence).

V is TRBV5-6 and J is TRBJ2-5; D ambiguous. Trimming shortened V by 2 bases and J by 8 bases, and 13 bases separated the two germline ends. CDR1 is SGHDT and CDR2 is YYEEEE in the germline V gene. The CDR3 length is 13 residues. Here the CDR3 reads CASSFSGALTQYF. Here the CDR3 DNA reads TGTGCCAGCAGCTTCTCGGGTGCCCTAACCCAGTACTTC.

This chain joins TRBV25-1 and TRBJ1-1, with D unresolved. The CDR3 contains 14 residues. The V gene's germline CDR1 is MGHDK and CDR2 SYGVNS. With 7 bases removed from V and 1 base from J, the gap between germline ends came to 13 bases. The DNA of the CDR3 is TGTGCCAGCAAAGACTGGGTAGCGAACACTGAAGCTTTCTTT. This gives the protein CASKDWVANTEAFF.

This clone was detected only once. This chain links TRBV18 with TRBJ1-6; D might be TRBD1 (5 bases). The V gene's germline CDR1 is KGHSH and CDR2 LQKENI. The V gene lost 3 bases and the J gene lost 2 bases, with 8 bases spanning the gap. The length of the CDR3 is 15 residues. As DNA, the CDR3 is TGTGCCAGCTCACCCGACAGTACCTATAATTCACCCCTCCACTTT. Translation: CASSPDSTYNSPLHF.

CDR3 residues: CASSEDRVYNEQFF. The CDR3 DNA follows: TGTGCCAGCAGTGAAGACAGGGTTTACAATGAGCAGTTCTTC. The J gene is TRBJ2-1, the V gene TRBV2, with a weak D call TRBD1 (6 bases). The CDR3 consists of 14 residues. V gave up 1 base and J gave up 4 bases, with 8 bases separating them. Germline assignment: CDR1 SNHLY and CDR2 FYNNEI.

V and J are TRBV27 and TRBJ1-1; 7 bases match TRBD1. The CDR3 contains 14 residues. V lost 4 bases, J lost 1 base, and 3 bases stayed unmatched. Germline loops: CDR1 MNHEY, CDR2 SMNVEV (reference sequence). CDR3 sequence (DNA): TGTGCCAGCAGTTCCAGGACAGGGAACACTGAAGCTTTCTTT. This gives the protein CASSSRTGNTEAFF.

This clone was seen once. The genes are TRBV4-2 and TRBJ2-5; 8 bases map to TRBD2. J gave up 4 bases and V 4 bases, and 11 bases lay outside the gene matches. CDR1 is LGHNA, CDR2 YNFKEQ, per germline. CDR3 size: 16 residues. The CDR3 reads CASSLGGDWNGETQYF. The CDR3 bases are TGTGCCAGCAGCCTCGGGGGGGACTGGAATGGAGAGACCCAGTACTTC.

The gene calls are TRBV6-5 and TRBJ1-2, with 9 bases aligning to TRBD1. Germline values: CDR1 MNHEY, CDR2 SVGAGI. This CDR3 has 15 residues. Trimming cost V 7 bases and J 5 bases; bases outside gene matches: 11. CDR3 DNA sequence: TGTGCCAGCACCATCGGCGGGACAGGGTCATATGGCTACACCTTC. It is translated as CASTIGGTGSYGYTF.

The CDR3 here is CARSLGRGDGEAFF. Here the CDR3 DNA reads TGTGCCAGAAGCTTAGGTCGGGGGGACGGTGAAGCTTTCTTT. The rearrangement joins TRBV5-3 to TRBJ1-1, with D tentatively TRBD1 (5 bases). TRBV5-3 has ORF status, its function being uncertain. V gave up 2 bases and J gave up 7 bases, with 15 bases separating them. The CDR3 totals 14 residues.

This clone was detected only a few times. This chain uses TRBV4-2 with TRBJ1-2, with D unresolved. The CDR3 runs 14 residues. Germline CDR1 reads LGHNA; CDR2 reads YNFKEQ. V dropped 0 bases and J dropped 7 bases, with 12 bases sitting between them. Here the CDR3 reads CASSQDRSERGYTF. For the CDR3, the DNA is TGTGCCAGCAGCCAAGATCGGTCAGAGCGTGGCTACACCTTC.

This clone was counted a few times. The chain links TRBV7-3 to TRBJ1-2; 8 nucleotides agree with TRBD1. The CDR3 totals 16 residues. CDR1 is SGHTA and CDR2 is FQGTGA in the germline V gene. The J segment lost 0 bases and the V segment lost 1 base, leaving 4 bases of the junction unmatched. This CDR3 is CASSLNPGGPNYGYTF. The CDR3 DNA reads as TGTGCCAGCAGCTTAAACCCAGGGGGCCCTAACTATGGCTACACCTTC.